The T cell receptor beta chain described here comes from a study of cytomegalovirus exposure and HLA in healthy donors. The PCR was carried out with 60 Vbeta primers and 13 Jbeta primers. Sequencing was performed with immunoSEQ multiplex PCR; in TCRdb, only in-frame clones are kept and a portion is missing. Here the sample spans some 180,000 clones, roughly 79% being singletons. The V gene's germline CDR1 is MRHNA and CDR2 SNTAGT. The CDR3 totals 15 residues. Trimming removed 5 bases from V and 2 bases from J, with 13 bases in between. The genes are TRBV6-4 and TRBJ1-5, with D perhaps matching TRBD1 (6 bases). Sequenced material: PBMCs. The TCR sequence derives from a man aged 30-40 years in good health and CMV-seronegative. The CDR3 DNA reads as TGTGCCAGCAGTCAGGGGCCCCATGGCAATCAGCCCCAGCATTTT. Its protein is CASSQGPHGNQPQHF.